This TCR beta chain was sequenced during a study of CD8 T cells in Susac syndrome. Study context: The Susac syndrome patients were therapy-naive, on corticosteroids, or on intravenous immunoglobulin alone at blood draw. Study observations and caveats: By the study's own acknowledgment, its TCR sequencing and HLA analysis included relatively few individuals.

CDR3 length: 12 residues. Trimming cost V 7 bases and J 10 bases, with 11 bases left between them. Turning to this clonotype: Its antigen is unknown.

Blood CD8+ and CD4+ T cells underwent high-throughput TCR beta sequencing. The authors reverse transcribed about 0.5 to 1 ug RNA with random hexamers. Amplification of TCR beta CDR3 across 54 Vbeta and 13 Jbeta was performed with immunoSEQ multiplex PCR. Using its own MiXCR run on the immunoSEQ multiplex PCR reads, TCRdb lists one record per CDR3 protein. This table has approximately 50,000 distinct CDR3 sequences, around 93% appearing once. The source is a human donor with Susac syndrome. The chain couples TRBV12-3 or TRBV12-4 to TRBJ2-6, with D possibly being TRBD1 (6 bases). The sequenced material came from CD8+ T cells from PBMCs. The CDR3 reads CASTWTENVLTF. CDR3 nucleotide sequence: TGTGCCAGCACCTGGACAGAGAACGTCCTGACTTTC.